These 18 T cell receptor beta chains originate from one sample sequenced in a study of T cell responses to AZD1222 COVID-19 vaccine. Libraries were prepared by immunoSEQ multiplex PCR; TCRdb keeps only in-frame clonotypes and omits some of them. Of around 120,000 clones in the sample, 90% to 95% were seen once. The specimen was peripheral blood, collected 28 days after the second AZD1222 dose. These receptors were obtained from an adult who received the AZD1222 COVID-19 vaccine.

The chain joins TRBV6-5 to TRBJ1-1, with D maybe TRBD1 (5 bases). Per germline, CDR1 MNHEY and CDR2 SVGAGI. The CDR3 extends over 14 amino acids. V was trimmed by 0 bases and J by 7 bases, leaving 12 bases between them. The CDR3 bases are TGTGCCAGCAGTTACTCGAGGACACCCCTTGAAGCTTTCTTT. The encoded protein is CASSYSRTPLEAFF.

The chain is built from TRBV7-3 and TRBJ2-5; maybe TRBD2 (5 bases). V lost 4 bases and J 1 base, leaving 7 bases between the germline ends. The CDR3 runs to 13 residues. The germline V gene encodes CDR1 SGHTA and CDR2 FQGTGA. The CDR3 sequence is CASSSDSQETQYF. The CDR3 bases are TGTGCCAGCAGCTCGGACTCCCAAGAGACCCAGTACTTC.

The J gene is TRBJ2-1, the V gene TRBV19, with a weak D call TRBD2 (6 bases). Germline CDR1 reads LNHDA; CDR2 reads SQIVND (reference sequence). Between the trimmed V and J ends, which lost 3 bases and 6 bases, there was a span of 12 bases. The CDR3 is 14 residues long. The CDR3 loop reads CASSIFSGVNEQFF. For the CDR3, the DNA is TGTGCCAGTAGTATCTTCTCGGGGGTCAATGAGCAGTTCTTC.

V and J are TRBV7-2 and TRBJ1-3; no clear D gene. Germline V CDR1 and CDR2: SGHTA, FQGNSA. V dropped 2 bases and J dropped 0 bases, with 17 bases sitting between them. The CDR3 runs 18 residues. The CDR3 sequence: CASSLRGVHGNSGNTIYF. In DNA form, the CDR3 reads TGTGCCAGCAGCTTACGCGGAGTTCACGGCAACTCTGGAAACACCATATATTTT.

CDR3 DNA sequence: TGTGCCAGCAGCCAAGATCCGGGAAAGCGGACCCAGTACTTC. Residues: CASSQDPGKRTQYF. This chain connects TRBV3-1 (or the pseudogene TRBV3-2) to TRBJ2-5; possible D gene TRBD2, 5 bases. The CDR3 loop spans 14 amino acids. Germline CDR1 reads LGHDT; CDR2 reads YNNKEL (reference sequence). The V end lost 0 bases, the J end lost 7 bases, and 12 bases lay between the germline ends.

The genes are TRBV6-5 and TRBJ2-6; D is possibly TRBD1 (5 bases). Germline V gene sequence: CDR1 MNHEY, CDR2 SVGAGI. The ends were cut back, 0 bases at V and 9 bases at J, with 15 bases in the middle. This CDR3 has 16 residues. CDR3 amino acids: CASSYSTGQGSNVLTF. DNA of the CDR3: TGTGCCAGCAGTTACTCGACCGGGCAGGGTAGCAACGTCCTGACTTTC.

CDR3 amino acids: CASSLGGSVSEKLFF. The CDR3 DNA reads as TGTGCCAGCAGCTTAGGAGGAAGTGTATCGGAAAAACTGTTTTTT. The chain combines TRBV7-6 with TRBJ1-4; D ambiguous. Germline V gene lookup returns CDR1 SGHVS and CDR2 FNYEAQ. This CDR3 has 15 residues. V gave up 1 base and J gave up 8 bases, with 14 bases separating them.

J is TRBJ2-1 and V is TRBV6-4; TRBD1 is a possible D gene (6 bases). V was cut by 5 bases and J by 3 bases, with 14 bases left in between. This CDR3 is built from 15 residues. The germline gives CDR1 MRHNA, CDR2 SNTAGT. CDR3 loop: CASSLALGGYNEQFF. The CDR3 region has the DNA TGTGCCAGCAGTCTAGCCCTAGGGGGCTACAATGAGCAGTTCTTC.

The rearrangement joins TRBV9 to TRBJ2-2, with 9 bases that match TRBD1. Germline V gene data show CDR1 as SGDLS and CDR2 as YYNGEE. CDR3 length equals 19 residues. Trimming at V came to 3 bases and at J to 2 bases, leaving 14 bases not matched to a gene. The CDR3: CASSGPGQGNSVNTGELFF. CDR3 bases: TGTGCCAGCAGCGGGCCGGGACAGGGCAATAGTGTCAACACCGGGGAGCTGTTTTTT.

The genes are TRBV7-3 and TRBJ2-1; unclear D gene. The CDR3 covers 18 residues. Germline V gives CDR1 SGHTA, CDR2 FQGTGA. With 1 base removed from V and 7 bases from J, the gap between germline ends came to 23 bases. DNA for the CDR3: TGTGCCAGCAGCTTAATCCCTACCTCTATCATGGGGATAAATGAGCAGTTCTTC. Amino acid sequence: CASSLIPTSIMGINEQFF.

Here the CDR3 DNA reads TGCAGTGCCAGTCGGTGGTTAGCGTTGCCCGTCCCCTACGAGCAGTACTTC. It codes for CSASRWLALPVPYEQYF. The chain has TRBV20-1 and TRBJ2-7; TRBD2 is a possible D gene (5 bases). The CDR3 covers 17 residues. Trimming stripped 6 bases from V and 2 bases from J, with 26 bases between. Germline CDR1 reads DFQATT; CDR2 reads SNEGSKA (reference sequence).

CDR3 in DNA: TGTGCCAGCACCCGGAGCTCTGGAAACACCATATATTTT. Protein: CASTRSSGNTIYF. The chain links TRBV9 to TRBJ1-3; D is uncertain. The CDR3 runs to 13 residues. In germline, CDR1 is SGDLS, CDR2 YYNGEE. Trimming took off 6 bases at V and 0 bases at J, with 7 bases between the two ends.

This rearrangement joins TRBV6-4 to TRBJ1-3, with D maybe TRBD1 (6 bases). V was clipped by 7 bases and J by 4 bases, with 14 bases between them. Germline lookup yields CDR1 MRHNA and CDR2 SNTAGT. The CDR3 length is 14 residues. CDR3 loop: CASMLGTSGNTIYF. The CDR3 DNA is TGTGCCAGCATGCTCGGGACATCGGGAAACACCATATATTTT.

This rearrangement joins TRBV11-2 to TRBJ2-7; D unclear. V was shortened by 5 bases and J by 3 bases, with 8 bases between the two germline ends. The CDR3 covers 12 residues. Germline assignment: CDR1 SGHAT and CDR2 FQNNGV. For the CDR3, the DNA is TGTGCCAGCAGCCCTCAGGACTACGAGCAGTACTTC. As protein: CASSPQDYEQYF.

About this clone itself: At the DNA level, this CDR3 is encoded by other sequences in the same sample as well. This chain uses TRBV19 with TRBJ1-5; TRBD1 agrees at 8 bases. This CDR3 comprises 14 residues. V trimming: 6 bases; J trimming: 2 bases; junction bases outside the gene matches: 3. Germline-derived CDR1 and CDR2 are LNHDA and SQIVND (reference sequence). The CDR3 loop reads CASSGQGGNQPQHF. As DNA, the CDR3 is TGTGCCAGTAGCGGACAGGGAGGCAATCAGCCCCAGCATTTT.

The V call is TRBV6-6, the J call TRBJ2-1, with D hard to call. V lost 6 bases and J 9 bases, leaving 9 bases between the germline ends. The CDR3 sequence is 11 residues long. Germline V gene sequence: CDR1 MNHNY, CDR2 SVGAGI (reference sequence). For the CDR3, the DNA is TGTGCCAGCAGAGGATTCAGTGAGCAGTTCTTC. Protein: CASRGFSEQFF.

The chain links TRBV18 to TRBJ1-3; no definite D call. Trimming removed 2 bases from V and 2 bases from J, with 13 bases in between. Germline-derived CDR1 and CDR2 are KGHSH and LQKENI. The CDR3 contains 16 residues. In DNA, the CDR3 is TGTGCCAGCTCACCAGCATCCCCAACCGCTGGAAACACCATATATTTT. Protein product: CASSPASPTAGNTIYF. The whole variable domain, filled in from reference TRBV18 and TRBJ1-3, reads NAGVMQNPRHLVRRRGQEARLRCSPMKGHSHVYWYRQLPEEGLKFMVYLQKENIIDESGMPKERFSAEFPKEGPSILRIQQVVRGDSAAYFCASSPASPTAGNTIYFGEGSWLTVV.

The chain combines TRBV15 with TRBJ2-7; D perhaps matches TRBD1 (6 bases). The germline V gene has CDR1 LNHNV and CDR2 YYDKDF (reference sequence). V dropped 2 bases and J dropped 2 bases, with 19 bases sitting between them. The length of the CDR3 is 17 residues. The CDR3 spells CATSRPTRRQGPYEQYF. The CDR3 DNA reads TGTGCCACCAGCAGACCGACCCGGAGGCAGGGGCCCTACGAGCAGTACTTC.